Each of the 23 T cell receptor beta chains below was sequenced from the same sample in a study of regulatory T cells in long-lasting Graves disease. Noted time point: newly diagnosed GD, antithyroid drugs for less than 3 months. Making the TCR library involved RNA that had been extracted from PBMCs. Library construction for TCR beta used iRepertoire HTBI primers and Arm-PCR of CDR3 regions. TCRdb redid the calling of the multiplex PCR reads with MiXCR, one entry per CDR3 protein. The profile covers about 530,000 distinct CDR3 sequences, with around 16% appearing a single time and 20% to 25% taken by the ten largest. These data were likewise used in another study, on T cells in Graves' hyperthyroidism and ophthalmopathy.

The material was peripheral blood mononuclear cells (PBMCs), obtained at new diagnosis, from a patient treated with antithyroid drugs. These receptors came from a woman aged 40 to 65 with Graves disease.

This clonotype has just a few counts. This chain uses TRBV7-8 with TRBJ1-1; TRBD1 might be the D (5 bases). Between the trimmed V and J ends, which lost 3 bases and 0 bases, there was a span of 14 bases. This CDR3 has 16 amino acids. Germline V gives CDR1 SGHVS, CDR2 FQNEAQ. The CDR3 region has the DNA TGTGCCAGCAGCTTGGGGTCAGGGAACATGAACACTGAAGCTTTCTTT. It yields the protein CASSLGSGNMNTEAFF.

A few counts support this clonotype. J is TRBJ2-7 and V is TRBV19; D possibly corresponds to TRBD1 (5 bases). This CDR3 has 15 residues. CDR1 and CDR2 (germline): LNHDA, SQIVND (reference sequence). Trimming removed 3 bases at V and 5 bases at J, with 17 bases between. The CDR3 reads CASSIVAGKTDEQYF. CDR3 nucleotides: TGTGCCAGTAGTATTGTCGCAGGGAAGACTGACGAGCAGTACTTC.

In this sample, this clonotype turned up a few times. The DNA of the CDR3 is TGCGCCAGCAAAACAGGGGGCTCCTACAATGAGCAGTTCTTC. Translated, it gives CASKTGGSYNEQFF. The chain is built from TRBV10-2 and TRBJ2-1; 8 nucleotides match TRBD1. The CDR3 loop spans 14 amino acids. Losses at the gene ends were 7 bases for V and 0 bases for J; bases not matched to a gene: 2. Germline lookup yields CDR1 WSHSY and CDR2 SAAADI.

This clonotype showed up many times. The chain joins TRBV15 to TRBJ1-6; D uncertain. The CDR3 has 12 amino acids. Germline V gene sequence: CDR1 LNHNV, CDR2 YYDKDF (reference sequence). V gave up 8 bases and J gave up 8 bases, with 10 bases separating them. Here the CDR3 reads CATRERDSPLHF. The CDR3 DNA reads TGTGCCACCCGGGAGAGGGATTCACCCCTCCACTTT.

This clonotype was recorded many times. The V and J genes are TRBV3-1 and TRBJ1-1; tentatively, D is TRBD1 (6 bases). V dropped 1 base and J dropped 7 bases, with 13 bases sitting between them. Germline V CDR1 and CDR2: LGHDT, YNNKEL (reference sequence). CDR3 length equals 14 residues. DNA for the CDR3: TGTGCCAGCAGCCAAGTTTCAGGGGCGGGTGAAGCTTTCTTT. Encoded protein: CASSQVSGAGEAFF.

This clonotype was seen ten or more times. The V call is TRBV6-5, the J call TRBJ1-1; D is unclear. From germline, CDR1 is MNHEY and CDR2 SVGAGI. The CDR3 is 14 amino acids. Trimming took 0 bases from V and 4 from J, leaving 9 bases between them. CDR3 nucleotide sequence: TGTGCCAGCAGTTACTCCAATTTGGGCACTGAAGCTTTCTTT. This translates into CASSYSNLGTEAFF.

This clonotype was seen many times. The V and J genes are TRBV20-1 and TRBJ2-7; D is undetermined. The CDR3 sequence is 14 residues long. With 2 bases removed from V and 5 bases from J, the gap between germline ends came to 16 bases. Germline lookup yields CDR1 DFQATT and CDR2 SNEGSKA (reference sequence). CDR3 protein: CSARSPNHSNEQYF. DNA for the CDR3: TGCAGTGCTAGAAGCCCTAATCACAGCAACGAGCAGTACTTC.

This clonotype was counted at least ten times. The V gene is TRBV7-8, the J gene TRBJ1-3; D is unclear. Germline V gene sequence: CDR1 SGHVS, CDR2 FQNEAQ. The length of the CDR3 is 15 residues. The V and J ends lost 0 bases and 3 bases respectively, with 9 bases between them. CDR3 in amino acids: CASSLAGSVGNTIYF. The CDR3, as DNA: TGTGCCAGCAGCTTAGCGGGATCGGTTGGAAACACCATATATTTT.

This clonotype was seen many times. The chain is built from TRBV2 and TRBJ2-5; 7 nucleotides match TRBD2. This CDR3 spans 14 amino acids. Germline lookup yields CDR1 SNHLY and CDR2 FYNNEI. V dropped 4 bases and J dropped 2; count of bases not matched to a gene: 4. This CDR3 is CASSGRTSQETQYF. The CDR3 DNA is TGTGCCAGCAGTGGGCGGACTAGTCAAGAGACCCAGTACTTC.

This clonotype was counted between two and nine times. The J gene is TRBJ2-7, the V gene TRBV13; D might be TRBD2 (7 bases). Deletions cut 5 bases from V and 5 bases from J, with 25 bases between. CDR3 length: 17 amino acids. Germline lookup yields CDR1 PRHDT and CDR2 FYEKMQ (reference sequence). The CDR3 loop reads CASSPGSYPGGLNEQYF. In DNA form, the CDR3 reads TGTGCCAGCAGCCCCGGCTCTTATCCGGGGGGCCTCAACGAGCAGTACTTC.

This clonotype was found many times. The chain couples TRBV20-1 to TRBJ1-6, with 9 positions matching TRBD1. The CDR3 consists of 14 residues. Germline-derived CDR1 and CDR2 are DFQATT and SNEGSKA (reference sequence). The V and J ends lost 4 bases and 10 bases, in that order; junction bases with no gene match: 8. The CDR3 loop reads CSATRDRVGSPLHF. The CDR3 DNA is TGCAGTGCTACAAGGGACAGGGTCGGGTCACCCCTCCACTTT.

This clonotype showed up many times. The chain carries TRBV6-2 or TRBV6-3 and TRBJ1-2; no clear D. Germline CDR1 MNHEY, CDR2 SVGEGT. The CDR3 extends over 13 amino acids. Between the trimmed V and J ends, which lost 2 bases and 2 bases, there was a span of 6 bases. CDR3 amino acids: CASSYNGNYGYTF. The CDR3 DNA reads TGTGCCAGCAGTTACAACGGGAACTATGGCTACACCTTC.

This clonotype has ten or more counts. The genes are TRBV2 and TRBJ1-2; TRBD1 matches at 7 bases. CDR3 length: 13 amino acids. The V gene's germline CDR1 is SNHLY and CDR2 FYNNEI. The V gene end was trimmed by 5 bases and the J gene end by 8 bases; junction bases not matched to a gene: 8. The chain's CDR3 is CASSTQGSRGYTF. The CDR3 bases are TGTGCCAGCAGTACACAGGGGAGTAGAGGCTACACCTTC.

In this sample, this clonotype turned up many times. V and J are TRBV11-2 and TRBJ2-2; D not certain. This CDR3 is built from 14 residues. Trimming pared 0 bases from V and 4 bases from J, leaving 6 bases between. Germline V gene lookup returns CDR1 SGHAT and CDR2 FQNNGV. The DNA of the CDR3 is TGTGCCAGCAGCTTAGAGCCCCCCACCGGGGAGCTGTTTTTT. Protein sequence: CASSLEPPTGELFF.

Points on this clonotype: A much larger clone lies one base from this, so it may be a read error. The chain has TRBV6-1 and TRBJ1-1, with 7 bases identical to TRBD1. Looked up from germline, CDR1 is MNHNS and CDR2 is SASEGT. CDR3 length: 15 residues. The CDR3 reads CASSPREGADTEALF. DNA for the CDR3: TGTGCCAGCAGTCCCAGGGAGGGGGCGGACACTGAAGCTCTCTTT.

The CDR3 loop is CASRPEKMNTEAFF. In DNA form, the CDR3 reads TGTGCCAGCAGGCCGGAGAAAATGAACACTGAAGCTTTCTTT. V and J are TRBV28 and TRBJ1-1; no reliable D call. V was cut by 6 bases and J by 0 bases, with 11 bases left in between. CDR3 length: 14 residues. CDR1 and CDR2 (germline): MDHEN, SYDVKM.

For this clonotype: This may stem from a read error, because a much larger clone lies one nucleotide away. The chain recombines TRBV2 with TRBJ1-6; D is ambiguous. Looked up from germline, CDR1 is SNHLY and CDR2 is FYNNEI. Trimming took 7 bases from V and 10 from J, leaving 14 bases between them. This CDR3 is built from 13 residues. The CDR3 reads CASKSGGNSPLHF. CDR3 in DNA: TGTGCCAGCAAGAGCGGTGGCAACTCACCCCTCCACTTT.

This clonotype was seen only a few times. This sequence joins TRBV20-1 and TRBJ2-3; the match to TRBD2 covers 14 bases. This CDR3 spans 18 amino acids. V lost 3 bases and J lost 0; bases outside the gene matches: 8. Germline V gene lookup returns CDR1 DFQATT and CDR2 SNEGSKA (reference sequence). CDR3 amino acids: CSARYPGLAGESTDTQYF. CDR3 in DNA: TGCAGTGCTAGGTATCCGGGACTAGCGGGGGAAAGCACAGATACGCAGTATTTT.

This clonotype was recorded many times. One junction end does not reproduce the germline sequence, and a read error may be involved. This chain joins TRBV5-1 and TRBJ1-1; D is unresolved. The CDR3 loop spans 13 amino acids. Germline CDR1 SGHRS, CDR2 YFSETQ. The CDR3 region has the DNA TGCGCCAGCAGCTTGGTGGGGAACACTAAAGCTTTCTTT. This translates into CASSLVGNTKAFF.

This clonotype came up many times. The CDR3 sequence: CASSTSRQGGTEAFF. Here the CDR3 DNA reads TGTGCCAGTAGTACCTCTCGACAGGGCGGCACTGAAGCTTTCTTT. This chain links TRBV19 with TRBJ1-1, with 7 bases lining up with TRBD1. Per the germline V gene, CDR1 is LNHDA and CDR2 is SQIVND (reference sequence). The CDR3 is made up of 15 amino acids. V was clipped by 4 bases and J by 4 bases; unmatched bases: 9.

A few counts support this clonotype. The chain has TRBV29-1 and TRBJ1-2; D unclear. The germline gives CDR1 SQVTM, CDR2 ANQGSEA. This CDR3 comprises 11 residues. V lost 4 bases, J lost 6 bases, and 9 bases lay in between. In DNA, the CDR3 is TGCAGCGTTGGACATACCGATGGCTACACCTTC. Amino acid sequence: CSVGHTDGYTF.

The V and J genes are TRBV6-1 and TRBJ1-5, with TRBD1 as a possible D gene (5 bases). This CDR3 comprises 15 residues. Germline lookup yields CDR1 MNHNS and CDR2 SASEGT. Trimming left V 0 bases short and J 3 bases short, with 9 bases between. The CDR3 loop reads CASSEATGTNQPQHF. The CDR3 nucleotides read TGTGCCAGCAGTGAAGCGACGGGGACCAATCAGCCCCAGCATTTT.

The chain has TRBV5-4 and TRBJ1-2; D possibly corresponds to TRBD1 (5 bases). The V gene's germline CDR1 is SGHNT and CDR2 YYREEE (reference sequence). The ends were cut back, 3 bases at V and 1 base at J, with 13 bases in the middle. This CDR3 has 15 amino acids. DNA for the CDR3: TGTGCCAGCAGCTGGGGATTAGACAGTAACTATGGCTACACCTTC. The encoded protein is CASSWGLDSNYGYTF.